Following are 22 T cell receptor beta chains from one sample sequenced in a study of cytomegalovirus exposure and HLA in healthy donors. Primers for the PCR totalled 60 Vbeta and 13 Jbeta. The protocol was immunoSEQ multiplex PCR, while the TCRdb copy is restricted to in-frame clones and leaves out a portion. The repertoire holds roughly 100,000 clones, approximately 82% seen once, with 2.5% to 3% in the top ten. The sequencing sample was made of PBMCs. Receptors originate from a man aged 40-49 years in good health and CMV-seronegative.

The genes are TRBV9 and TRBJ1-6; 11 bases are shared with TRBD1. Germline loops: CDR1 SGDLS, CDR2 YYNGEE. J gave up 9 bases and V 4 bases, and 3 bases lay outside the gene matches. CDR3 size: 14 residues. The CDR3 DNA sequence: TGTGCCAGCAGCCCGGGACAGGGGGGTTCACCCCTCCACTTT. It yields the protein CASSPGQGGSPLHF.

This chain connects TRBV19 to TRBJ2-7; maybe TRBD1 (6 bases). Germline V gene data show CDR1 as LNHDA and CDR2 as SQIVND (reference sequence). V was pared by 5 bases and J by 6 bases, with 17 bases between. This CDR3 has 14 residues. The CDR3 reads CASSPGQSRFEQYF. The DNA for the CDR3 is TGTGCCAGTAGTCCCGGACAGTCTAGGTTCGAGCAGTACTTC.

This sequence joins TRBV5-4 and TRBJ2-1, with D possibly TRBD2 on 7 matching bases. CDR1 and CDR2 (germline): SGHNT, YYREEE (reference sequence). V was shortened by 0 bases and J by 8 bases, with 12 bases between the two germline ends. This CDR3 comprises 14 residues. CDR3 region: CASSLVGGGDEQFF. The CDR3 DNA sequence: TGTGCCAGCAGCTTGGTTGGAGGGGGGGATGAGCAGTTCTTC.

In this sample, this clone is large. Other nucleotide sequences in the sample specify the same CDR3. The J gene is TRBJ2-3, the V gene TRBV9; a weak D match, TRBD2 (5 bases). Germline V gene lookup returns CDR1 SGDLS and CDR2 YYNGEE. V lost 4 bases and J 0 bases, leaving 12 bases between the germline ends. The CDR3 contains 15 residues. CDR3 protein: CASSPSLTSTDTQYF. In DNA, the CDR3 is TGTGCCAGCAGCCCTAGCTTAACTAGCACAGATACGCAGTATTTT.

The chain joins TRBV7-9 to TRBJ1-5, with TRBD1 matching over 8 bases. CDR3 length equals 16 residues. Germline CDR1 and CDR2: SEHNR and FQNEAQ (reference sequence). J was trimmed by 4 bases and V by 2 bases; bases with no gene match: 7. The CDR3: CASSLSRGQGNQPQHF. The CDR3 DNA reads TGTGCCAGCAGCTTATCCAGGGGGCAGGGAAATCAGCCCCAGCATTTT.

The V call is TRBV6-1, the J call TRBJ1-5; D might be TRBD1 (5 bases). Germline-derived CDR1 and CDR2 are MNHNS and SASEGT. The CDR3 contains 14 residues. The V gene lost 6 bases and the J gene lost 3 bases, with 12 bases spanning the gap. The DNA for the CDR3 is TGTGCCAGCAGCCCCACAGGTCTCAATCAGCCCCAGCATTTT. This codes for CASSPTGLNQPQHF.

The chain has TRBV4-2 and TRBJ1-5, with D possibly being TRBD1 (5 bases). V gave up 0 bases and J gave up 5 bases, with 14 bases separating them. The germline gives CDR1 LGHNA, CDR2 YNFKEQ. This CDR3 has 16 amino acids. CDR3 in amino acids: CASSQDVARVYQPQHF. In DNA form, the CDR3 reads TGTGCCAGCAGCCAAGATGTAGCCAGGGTTTATCAGCCCCAGCATTTT.

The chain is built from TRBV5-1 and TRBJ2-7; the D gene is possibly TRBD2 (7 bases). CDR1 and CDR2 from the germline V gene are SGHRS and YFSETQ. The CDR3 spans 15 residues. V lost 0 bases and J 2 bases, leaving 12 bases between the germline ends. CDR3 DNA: TGCGCCAGCAGCTTGGCCGGGGGGCAGACCTACGAGCAGTACTTC. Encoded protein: CASSLAGGQTYEQYF.

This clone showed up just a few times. The CDR3: CASSPLLNTDTQYF. DNA for the CDR3: TGTGCCAGCAGCCCCCTCCTAAACACAGATACGCAGTATTTT. The chain links TRBV14 to TRBJ2-3; D is unresolved. Trimming shortened V by 4 bases and J by 2 bases, and 10 bases separated the two germline ends. Germline V gene data show CDR1 as SGHDN and CDR2 as FVKESK. CDR3 length equals 14 residues.

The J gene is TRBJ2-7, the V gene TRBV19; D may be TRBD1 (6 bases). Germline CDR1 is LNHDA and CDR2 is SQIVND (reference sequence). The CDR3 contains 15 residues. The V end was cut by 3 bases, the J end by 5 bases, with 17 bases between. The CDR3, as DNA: TGTGCCAGTAGTATGCAAGGGGGTTCTCCCCACGAGCAGTACTTC. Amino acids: CASSMQGGSPHEQYF.

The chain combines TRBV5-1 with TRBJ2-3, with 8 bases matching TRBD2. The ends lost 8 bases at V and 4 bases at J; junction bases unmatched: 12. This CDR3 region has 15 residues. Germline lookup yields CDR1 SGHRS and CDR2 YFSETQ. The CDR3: CASLPGLGKADTQYF. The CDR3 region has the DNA TGCGCCAGTCTCCCGGGACTAGGAAAGGCAGATACGCAGTATTTT. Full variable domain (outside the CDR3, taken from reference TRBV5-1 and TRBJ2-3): KAGVTQTPRYLIKTRGQQVTLSCSPISGHRSVSWYQQTPGQGLQFLFEYFSETQRNKGNFPGRFSGRQFSNSRSEMNVSTLELGDSALYLCASLPGLGKADTQYFGPGTRLTVL.

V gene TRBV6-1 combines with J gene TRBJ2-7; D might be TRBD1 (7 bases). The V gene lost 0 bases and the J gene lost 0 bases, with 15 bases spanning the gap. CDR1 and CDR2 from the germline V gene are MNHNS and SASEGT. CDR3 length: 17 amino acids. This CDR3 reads CASSEAPGGLSSYEQYF. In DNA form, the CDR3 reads TGTGCCAGCAGTGAAGCGCCAGGGGGGTTAAGCTCCTACGAGCAGTACTTC.

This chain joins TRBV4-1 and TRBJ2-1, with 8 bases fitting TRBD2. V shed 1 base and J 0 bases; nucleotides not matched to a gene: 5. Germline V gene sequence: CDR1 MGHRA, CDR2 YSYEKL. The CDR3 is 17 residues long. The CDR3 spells CASSQAVAGGSYNEQFF. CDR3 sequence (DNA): TGCGCCAGCAGCCAAGCGGTTGCGGGGGGCTCCTACAATGAGCAGTTCTTC.

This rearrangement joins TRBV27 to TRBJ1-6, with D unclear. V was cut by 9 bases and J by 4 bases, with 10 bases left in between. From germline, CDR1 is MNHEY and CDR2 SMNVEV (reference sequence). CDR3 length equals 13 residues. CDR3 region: CASRRAYNSPLHF. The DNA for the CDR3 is TGTGCCAGTCGCAGAGCGTATAATTCACCCCTCCACTTT.

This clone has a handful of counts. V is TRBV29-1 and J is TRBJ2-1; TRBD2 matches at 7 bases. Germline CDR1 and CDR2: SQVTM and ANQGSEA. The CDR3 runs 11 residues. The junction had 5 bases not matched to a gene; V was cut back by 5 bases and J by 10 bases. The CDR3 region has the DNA TGCAGCGTTTGGGAGGGTCGGGAGCAGTTCTTC. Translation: CSVWEGREQFF.

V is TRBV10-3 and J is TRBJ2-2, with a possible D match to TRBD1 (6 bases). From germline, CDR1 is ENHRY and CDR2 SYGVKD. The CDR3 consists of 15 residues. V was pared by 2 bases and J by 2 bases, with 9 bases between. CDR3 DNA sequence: TGTGCCATCAGTGAGGGGACAACTAACACCGGGGAGCTGTTTTTT. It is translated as CAISEGTTNTGELFF.

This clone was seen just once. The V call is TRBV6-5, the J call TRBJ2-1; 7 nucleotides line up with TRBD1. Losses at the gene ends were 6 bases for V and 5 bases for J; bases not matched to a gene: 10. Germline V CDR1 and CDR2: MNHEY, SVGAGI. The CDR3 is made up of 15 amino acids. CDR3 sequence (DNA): TGTGCCAGCAGCCGCGAGGGGGCGCCGGACAATGAGCAGTTCTTC. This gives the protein CASSREGAPDNEQFF.

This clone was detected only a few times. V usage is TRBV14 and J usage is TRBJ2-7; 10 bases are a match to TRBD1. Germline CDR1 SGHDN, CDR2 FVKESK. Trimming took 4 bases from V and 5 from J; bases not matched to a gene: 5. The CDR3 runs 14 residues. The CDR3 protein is CASSRRDRGHEQYF. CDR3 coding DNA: TGTGCCAGCAGCCGCCGGGACAGGGGACACGAGCAGTACTTC.

For the CDR3, the DNA is TGTGCCAGCAGCGCAACGGGACAGTCCTACGAGCAGTACTTC. Protein product: CASSATGQSYEQYF. This chain uses TRBV9 with TRBJ2-7, with 7 bases identical to TRBD1. Looked up from germline, CDR1 is SGDLS and CDR2 is YYNGEE. This CDR3 has 14 amino acids. Germline trimming cut 3 bases from V and 1 base from J; bases unmatched to any gene: 4.

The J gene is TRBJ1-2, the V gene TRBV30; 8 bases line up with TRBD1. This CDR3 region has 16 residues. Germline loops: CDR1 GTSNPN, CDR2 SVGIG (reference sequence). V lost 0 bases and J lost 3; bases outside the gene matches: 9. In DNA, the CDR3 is TGTGCCTGGAGTGTACGGTGGGACAGGCCCGACTATGGCTACACCTTC. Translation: CAWSVRWDRPDYGYTF.

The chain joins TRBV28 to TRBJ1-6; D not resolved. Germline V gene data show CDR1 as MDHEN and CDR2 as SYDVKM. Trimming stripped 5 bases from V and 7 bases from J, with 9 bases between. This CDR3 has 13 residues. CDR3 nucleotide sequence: TGTGCCAGCAGTATGGGCGGGAATTCACCCCTCCACTTT. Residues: CASSMGGNSPLHF.

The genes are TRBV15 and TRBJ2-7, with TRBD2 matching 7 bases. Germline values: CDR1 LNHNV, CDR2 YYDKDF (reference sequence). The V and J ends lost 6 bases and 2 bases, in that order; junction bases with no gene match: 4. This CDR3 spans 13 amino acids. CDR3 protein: CATSRRGTYEQYF. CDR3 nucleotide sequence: TGTGCCACCAGTCGGCGGGGGACCTACGAGCAGTACTTC.